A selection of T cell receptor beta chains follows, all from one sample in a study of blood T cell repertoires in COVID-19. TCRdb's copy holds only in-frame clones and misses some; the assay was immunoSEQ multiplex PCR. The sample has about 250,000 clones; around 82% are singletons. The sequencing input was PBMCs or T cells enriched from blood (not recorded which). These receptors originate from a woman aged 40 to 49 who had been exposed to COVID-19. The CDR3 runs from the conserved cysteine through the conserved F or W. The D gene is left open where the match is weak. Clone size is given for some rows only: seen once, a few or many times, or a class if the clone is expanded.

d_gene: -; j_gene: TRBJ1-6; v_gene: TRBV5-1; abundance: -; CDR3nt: TGCGCCAGCAGCTCCTCCTCGGGAGGGAATTCACCCCTCCACTTT; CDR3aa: CASSSSSGGNSPLHF
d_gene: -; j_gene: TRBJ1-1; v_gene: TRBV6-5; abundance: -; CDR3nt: TGTGCGACACGGTACACTGAAGCTTTCTTT; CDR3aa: CATRYTEAFF
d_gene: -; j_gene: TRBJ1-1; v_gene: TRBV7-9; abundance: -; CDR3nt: TGTGCCAGCAGCCTTCCAGGGGCTGGGACTGAAGCTTTCTTT; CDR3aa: CASSLPGAGTEAFF
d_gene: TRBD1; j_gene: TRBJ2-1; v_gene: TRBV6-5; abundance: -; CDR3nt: TGTGCCAGCAACCCGGACAGGGGTTACAATGAGCAGTTCTTC; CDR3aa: CASNPDRGYNEQFF
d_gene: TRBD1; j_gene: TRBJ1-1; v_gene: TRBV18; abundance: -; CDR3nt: TGTGCCAGCTCATCGACAGGGGAGAGCACTGAAGCTTTCTTT; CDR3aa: CASSSTGESTEAFF
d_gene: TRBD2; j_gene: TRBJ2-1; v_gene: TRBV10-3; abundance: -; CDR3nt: TGTGCCATCAGTGACCCTAGCGGGGGGATCGAGCAGTTCTTC; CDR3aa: CAISDPSGGIEQFF
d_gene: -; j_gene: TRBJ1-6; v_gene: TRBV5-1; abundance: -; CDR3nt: TGCGCCAGCAGCATTAGCTCCTATAATTCACCCCTCCACTTT; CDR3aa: CASSISSYNSPLHF
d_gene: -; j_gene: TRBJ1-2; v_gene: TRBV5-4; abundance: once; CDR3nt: TGTGCCAGCACCAACGGCAGGGAATATGGCTACACCTTC; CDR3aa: CASTNGREYGYTF
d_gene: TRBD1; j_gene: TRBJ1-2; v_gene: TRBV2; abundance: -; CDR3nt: TGTGCCAGCAGATCCCCAGGGGGTGACTATGGCTACACCTTC; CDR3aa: CASRSPGGDYGYTF
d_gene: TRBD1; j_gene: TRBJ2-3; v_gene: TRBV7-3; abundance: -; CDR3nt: TGTGCCAGCAGCCGACAGGGGGACCTAGGTGATACGCAGTATTTT; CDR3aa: CASSRQGDLGDTQYF
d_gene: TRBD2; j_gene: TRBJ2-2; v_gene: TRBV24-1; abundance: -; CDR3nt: TGTGCCACTATGCGGGGGGGCCAGTCCCCTACCACCGGGGAGCTGTTTTTT; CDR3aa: CATMRGGQSPTTGELFF
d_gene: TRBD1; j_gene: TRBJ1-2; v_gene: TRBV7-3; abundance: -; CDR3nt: TGTGCCAGCAGCGACCGACAGGGCTATGGCTACACCTTC; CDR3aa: CASSDRQGYGYTF
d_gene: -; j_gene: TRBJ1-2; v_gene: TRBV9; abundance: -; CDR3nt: TGTGCCAGCAGCGTACAGGGGACGGGTAACTATGGCTACACCTTC; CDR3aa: CASSVQGTGNYGYTF
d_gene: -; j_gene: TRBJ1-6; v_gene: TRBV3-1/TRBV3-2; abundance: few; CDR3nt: TGTGCCAGCAGCCCTCGGACAGCCCAATCACCCCTCCACTTT; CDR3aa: CASSPRTAQSPLHF
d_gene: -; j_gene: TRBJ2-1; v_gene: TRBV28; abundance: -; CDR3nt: TGTGCCAGCACGGGACAGGGTGATAGCGGGGGGACATACAATGAGCAGTTCTTC; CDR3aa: CASTGQGDSGGTYNEQFF
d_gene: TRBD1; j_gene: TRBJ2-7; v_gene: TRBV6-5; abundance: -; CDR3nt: TGTGCCAGCAGTTCCTGGACAGGGGGCGGCGAGCAGTACTTC; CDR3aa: CASSSWTGGGEQYF
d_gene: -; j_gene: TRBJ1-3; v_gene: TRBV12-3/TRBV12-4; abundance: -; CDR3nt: TGTGCCATAGACAGCCTCTTTGGAAACACCATATATTTT; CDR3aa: CAIDSLFGNTIYF
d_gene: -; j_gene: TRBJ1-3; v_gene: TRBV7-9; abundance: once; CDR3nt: TGTGCCAGCAGCCCGAGCTCTGGAAACACCATATATTTT; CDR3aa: CASSPSSGNTIYF
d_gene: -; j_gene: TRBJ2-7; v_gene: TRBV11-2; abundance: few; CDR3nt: TGTGCCAGCAGCTTGACGATCGGGATTGGCCACTACGAGCAGTACTTC; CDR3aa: CASSLTIGIGHYEQYF
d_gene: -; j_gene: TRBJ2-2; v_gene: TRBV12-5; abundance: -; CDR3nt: TGTGCTAGTGGCCGGGACACCCCGAACACCGGGGAGCTGTTTTTT; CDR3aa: CASGRDTPNTGELFF
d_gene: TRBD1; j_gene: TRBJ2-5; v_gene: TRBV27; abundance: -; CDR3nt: TGTGCCAGCAGTTTATTCGGCGGGACAGGTTTCCAAGAGACCCAGTACTTC; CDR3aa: CASSLFGGTGFQETQYF
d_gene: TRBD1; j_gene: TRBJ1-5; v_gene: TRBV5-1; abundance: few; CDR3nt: TGCGCCAGCAGCTTGGGTGCAGGGGGCGGTCAGCCCCAGCATTTT; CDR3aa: CASSLGAGGGQPQHF
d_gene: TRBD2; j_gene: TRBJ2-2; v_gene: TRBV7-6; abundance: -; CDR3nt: TGTGCCAGCAGCTTTACAGCGGGGGGTACCGGGGAGCTGTTTTTT; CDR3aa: CASSFTAGGTGELFF
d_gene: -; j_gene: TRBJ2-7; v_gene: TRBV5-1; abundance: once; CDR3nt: TGCGCCAGCAGCTTGGACGGAGTTACCTACGAGCAGTACTTC; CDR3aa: CASSLDGVTYEQYF
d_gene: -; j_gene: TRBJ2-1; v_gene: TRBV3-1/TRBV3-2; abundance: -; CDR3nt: TGTGCCAGCAGCCCCACCGGGAAGACTGGCTCCTACAATGAGCAGTTCTTC; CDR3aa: CASSPTGKTGSYNEQFF
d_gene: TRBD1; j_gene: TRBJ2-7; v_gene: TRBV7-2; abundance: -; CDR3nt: TGTGCCAGCAGCCCCGGGACAGGGGGCTTAACCTACGAGCAGTACTTC; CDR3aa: CASSPGTGGLTYEQYF
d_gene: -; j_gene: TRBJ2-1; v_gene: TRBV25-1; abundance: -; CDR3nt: TGTGCCAGCTCCCGAATACTAGATGGTGAGCAGTTCTTC; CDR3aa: CASSRILDGEQFF
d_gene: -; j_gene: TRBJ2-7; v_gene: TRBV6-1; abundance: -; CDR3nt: TGTGCCAGCAGTGAAGGTGGGCAGTACTACGAGCAGTACTTC; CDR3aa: CASSEGGQYYEQYF
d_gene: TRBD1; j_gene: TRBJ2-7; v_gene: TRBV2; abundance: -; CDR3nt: TGTGCCAGCATGGGGACAGTAAACTACGAGCAGTACTTC; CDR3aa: CASMGTVNYEQYF
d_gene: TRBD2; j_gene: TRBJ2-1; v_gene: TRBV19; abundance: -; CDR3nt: TGTGCCAGTAGTATGTGGGCTAGCGGGGGGTTTGGTGAGCAGTTCTTC; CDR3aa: CASSMWASGGFGEQFF
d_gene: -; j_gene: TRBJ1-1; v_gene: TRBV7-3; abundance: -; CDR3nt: TGTGCCAGCAGCTTAACAGGGGATAGGAGTGACGCTTTCTTT; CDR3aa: CASSLTGDRSDAFF
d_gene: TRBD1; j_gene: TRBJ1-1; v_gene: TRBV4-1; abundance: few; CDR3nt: TGCGCCAGCAGCCAAGATTACGGGACAGCAACAGGGGGGTTCTTT; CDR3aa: CASSQDYGTATGGFF
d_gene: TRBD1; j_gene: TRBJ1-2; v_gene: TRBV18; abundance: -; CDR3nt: TGTGCCAGCTCACCGATGTCCGGGACAGGGATCGATGGCTACACCTTC; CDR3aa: CASSPMSGTGIDGYTF
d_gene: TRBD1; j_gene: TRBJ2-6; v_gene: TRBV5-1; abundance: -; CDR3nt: TGCGCCAGCAGCTCAGCGACAGGGGGTAGCTCTGGGGCCAACGTCCTGACTTTC; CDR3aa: CASSSATGGSSGANVLTF
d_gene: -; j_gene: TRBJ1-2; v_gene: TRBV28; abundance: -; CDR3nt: TGTGCCAGCAGTTTGGGCCCACCGCGAGGCTACACCTTC; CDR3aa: CASSLGPPRGYTF
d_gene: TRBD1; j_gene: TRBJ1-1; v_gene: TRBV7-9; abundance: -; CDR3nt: TGTGCCAGCAGCCCTCGACAGGGGCGACTCACTGAAGCTTTCTTT; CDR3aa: CASSPRQGRLTEAFF
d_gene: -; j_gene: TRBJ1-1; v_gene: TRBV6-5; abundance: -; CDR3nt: TGTGCCGGGGGGAGGGGGTATGGAAACACTGAAGCTTTCTTT; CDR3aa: CAGGRGYGNTEAFF
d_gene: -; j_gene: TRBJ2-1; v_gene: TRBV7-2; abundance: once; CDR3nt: TGTGCCATCGGACGGGACACGGTCTCTCTCGAGCAGTTCTTC; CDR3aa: CAIGRDTVSLEQFF
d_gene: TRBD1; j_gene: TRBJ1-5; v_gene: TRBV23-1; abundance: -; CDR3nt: TGCGCCAGCAGACCCAAATCCGACAGGGCCACCCATCAGCCCCAGCATTTT; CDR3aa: CASRPKSDRATHQPQHF
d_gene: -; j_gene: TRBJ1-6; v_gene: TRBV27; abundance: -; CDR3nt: TGTGCCAGCAGTTTATCAGGGGTGGGCTCCTATAATTCACCCCTCCACTTT; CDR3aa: CASSLSGVGSYNSPLHF
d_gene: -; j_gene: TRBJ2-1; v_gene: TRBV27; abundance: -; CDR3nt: TGTGCCAGCAGACAGGGTAGGGGGTCGGGGAATGAGCAGTTCTTC; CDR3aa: CASRQGRGSGNEQFF
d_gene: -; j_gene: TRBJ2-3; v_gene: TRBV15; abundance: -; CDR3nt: TGTGCCACCAGCAGAGATATACCCGGGGGCACAGATACGCAGTATTTT; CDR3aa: CATSRDIPGGTDTQYF
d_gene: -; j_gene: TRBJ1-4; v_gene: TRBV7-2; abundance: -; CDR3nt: TGTGCCAGCAGCTTCCAGAATCTAGGGGCCAAGGAGGAAAAACTGTTTTTT; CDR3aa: CASSFQNLGAKEEKLFF
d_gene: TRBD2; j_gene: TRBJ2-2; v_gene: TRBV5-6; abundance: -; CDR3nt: TGTGCCAGCAGCTCGGTGGCGGGACTAGCGACCGGGGAGCTGTTTTTT; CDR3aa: CASSSVAGLATGELFF
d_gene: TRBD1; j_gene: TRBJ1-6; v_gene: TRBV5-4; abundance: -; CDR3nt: TGTGCCAGCAGCTGGGGGACAGGAGACGGTTCACCCCTCCACTTT; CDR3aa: CASSWGTGDGSPLHF
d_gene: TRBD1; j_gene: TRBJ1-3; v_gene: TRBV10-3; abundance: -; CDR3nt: TGTGCCATCAGCGACGGGGACAGGGCGGGGGGCTCTGGAAACACCATATATTTT; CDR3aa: CAISDGDRAGGSGNTIYF
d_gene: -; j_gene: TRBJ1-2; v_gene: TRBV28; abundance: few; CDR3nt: TGTGCCAGCAACGTTAGCCCAAGAGGGCAGGGCTACACCTTC; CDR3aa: CASNVSPRGQGYTF